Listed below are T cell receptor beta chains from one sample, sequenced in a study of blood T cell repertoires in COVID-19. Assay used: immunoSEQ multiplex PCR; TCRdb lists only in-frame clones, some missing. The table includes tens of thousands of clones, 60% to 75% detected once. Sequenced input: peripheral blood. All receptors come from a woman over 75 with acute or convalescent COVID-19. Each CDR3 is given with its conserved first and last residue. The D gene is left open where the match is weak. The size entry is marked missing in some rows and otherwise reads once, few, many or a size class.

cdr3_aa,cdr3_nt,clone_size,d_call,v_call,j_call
CASSQDGRNYYEQYF,TGTGCCAGCAGCCAAGATGGCAGGAATTACTACGAGCAGTACTTC,-,-,TRBV3-1/TRBV3-2,TRBJ2-7
CASSLRSWGGEAFF,TGTGCCAGCAGCTTACGGTCGTGGGGCGGTGAAGCTTTCTTT,-,-,TRBV7-2,TRBJ1-1
CASRQRGLAVQETQYF,TGTGCCAGCAGACAAAGAGGACTAGCGGTACAAGAGACCCAGTACTTC,few,TRBD2,TRBV7-9,TRBJ2-5
CASSQTGDSAGNTIYF,TGTGCCAGCAGCCAGACAGGGGACAGTGCCGGAAACACCATATATTTT,-,TRBD1,TRBV27,TRBJ1-3
CASSPTGSNQPQHF,TGTGCCAGTAGTCCTACAGGGAGCAATCAGCCCCAGCATTTT,-,-,TRBV19,TRBJ1-5
CASSLPTGLAGNEQFF,TGCGCCAGCAGCCTGCCGACCGGACTAGCGGGCAATGAGCAGTTCTTC,-,TRBD2,TRBV5-1,TRBJ2-1
CASSFVSVASGGLTRNNEQFF,TGTGCCAGCAGCTTCGTCAGCGTGGCTAGCGGAGGCCTTACCCGGAACAATGAGCAGTTCTTC,-,TRBD2,TRBV7-8,TRBJ2-1
CASSSWGPGYGYTF,TGTGCCAGCAGTTCATGGGGCCCGGGCTATGGCTACACCTTC,-,-,TRBV6-2/TRBV6-3,TRBJ1-2
CASSVVGGGYANEQFF,TGTGCCAGCAGCGTAGTCGGCGGGGGATACGCCAATGAGCAGTTCTTC,-,TRBD2,TRBV9,TRBJ2-1
CASSPWSGSGNEQFF,TGTGCCAGCAGCCCATGGAGCGGGAGCGGCAATGAGCAGTTCTTC,-,TRBD2,TRBV7-2,TRBJ2-1
CASSPPGQDNQPQHF,TGTGCCAGCTCACCACCTGGACAAGACAATCAGCCCCAGCATTTT,-,-,TRBV18,TRBJ1-5
CASSDRQLYQETQYF,TGTGCCAGCAGTGACCGACAGTTGTACCAAGAGACCCAGTACTTC,once,-,TRBV25-1,TRBJ2-5
CASMTGQPNTEAFF,TGTGCCAGTATGACGGGACAGCCGAACACTGAAGCTTTCTTT,-,TRBD1,TRBV19,TRBJ1-1
CASGPYSNQPQHF,TGTGCCAGCGGCCCATACAGCAATCAGCCCCAGCATTTT,-,-,TRBV28,TRBJ1-5
CASSTGTVGNQPQHF,TGTGCCAGTAGTACAGGGACAGTTGGCAATCAGCCCCAGCATTTT,-,TRBD1,TRBV19,TRBJ1-5
CASSQGFGHSLGYTF,TGTGCCAGCAGCCAAGGTTTCGGACACAGTCTTGGCTACACCTTC,-,-,TRBV14,TRBJ1-2
CASSRDRAITGELFF,TGTGCCAGCAGCCGGGACAGGGCCATCACCGGGGAGCTGTTTTTT,-,TRBD1,TRBV9,TRBJ2-2
CASSQVAGGYEQYF,TGCGCCAGCAGCCAAGTAGCGGGAGGCTACGAGCAGTACTTC,few,TRBD2,TRBV4-3,TRBJ2-7